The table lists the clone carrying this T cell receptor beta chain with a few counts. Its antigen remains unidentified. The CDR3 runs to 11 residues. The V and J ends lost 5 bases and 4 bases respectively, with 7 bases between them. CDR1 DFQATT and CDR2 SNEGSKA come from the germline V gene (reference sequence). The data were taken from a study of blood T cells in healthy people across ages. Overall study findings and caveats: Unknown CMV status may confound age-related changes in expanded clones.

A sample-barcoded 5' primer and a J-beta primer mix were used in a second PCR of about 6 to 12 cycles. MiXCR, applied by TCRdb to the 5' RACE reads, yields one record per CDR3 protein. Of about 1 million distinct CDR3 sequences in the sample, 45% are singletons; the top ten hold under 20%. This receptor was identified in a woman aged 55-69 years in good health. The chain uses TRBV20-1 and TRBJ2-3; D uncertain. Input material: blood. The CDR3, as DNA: TGCAGTGCTGGTCTCCCAGATACGCAGTATTTT. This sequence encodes CSAGLPDTQYF.